What follows are 20 T cell receptor beta chains derived from one specimen sequenced in a study of shared clonotypes between healthy human individuals. The method was immunoSEQ multiplex PCR; TCRdb's version includes in-frame clones alone and lacks a portion of them. The sample records approximately 530,000 clones, 95% to 96% being singletons. Sequenced sample: naive CD4+ T cells sorted from blood. The subset: CD45RA+ positively selected. Receptor source: a woman younger than 45 in good health.

V usage is TRBV25-1 and J usage is TRBJ2-1; D is uncertain. V was pared by 1 base and J by 1 base, with 11 bases between. The CDR3 sequence is 16 residues long. Germline CDR1 MGHDK, CDR2 SYGVNS. The CDR3 nucleotides read TGTGCCAGCAGTGAATTTGTGTCTGCGTCCTACAATGAGCAGTTCTTC. Its translation: CASSEFVSASYNEQFF. Complete variable domain (other parts from reference TRBV25-1 and TRBJ2-1): EADIYQTPRYLVIGTGKKITLECSQTMGHDKMYWYQQDPGMELHLIHYSYGVNSTEKGDLSSESTVSRIRTEHFPLTLESARPSHTSQYLCASSEFVSASYNEQFFGPGTRLTVL.

CDR3 nucleotides: TGTGCCAGCTCACCACCTGGGACAGCCTTCTCCTACGAGCAGTACTTC. Amino acids: CASSPPGTAFSYEQYF. The rearrangement links TRBV18 to TRBJ2-7; 7 bases are shared with TRBD1. The germline gives CDR1 KGHSH, CDR2 LQKENI. Trimming cost V 0 bases and J 0 bases; bases outside gene matches: 5. This CDR3 contains 16 residues.

V and J are TRBV5-4 and TRBJ2-3, with 9 bases matching TRBD2. V gave up 5 bases and J gave up 5 bases; unmatched junction bases: 9. Germline V gives CDR1 SGHNT, CDR2 YYREEE (reference sequence). CDR3 length equals 15 residues. The CDR3 loop reads CASSHQAGGVDTQYF. CDR3 coding DNA: TGTGCCAGCAGTCACCAGGCGGGAGGGGTAGATACGCAGTATTTT.

The rearrangement uses TRBV28 and TRBJ1-2; TRBD1 might be the D (5 bases). The V gene's germline CDR1 is MDHEN and CDR2 SYDVKM. This CDR3 comprises 15 residues. Trimming took off 8 bases at V and 6 bases at J, with 22 bases between the two ends. The CDR3 DNA follows: TGTGCCAGCGGGTCCCTCGGGACCCTAATTGATGGCTACACCTTC. It encodes CASGSLGTLIDGYTF.

This clone was detected only once. The chain carries TRBV2 and TRBJ2-3; TRBD2 matches at 11 bases. Germline assignment: CDR1 SNHLY and CDR2 FYNNEI. The V and J ends lost 6 bases and 2 bases, in that order; junction bases with no gene match: 13. The CDR3 runs to 18 residues. CDR3 coding DNA: TGTGCCAGCAGGGCAGGTGGGGGGACTAGCGGAAACACAGATACGCAGTATTTT. Translated: CASRAGGGTSGNTDTQYF.

The V and J genes are TRBV19 and TRBJ1-4, with 7 bases aligning to TRBD1. This CDR3 is 16 amino acids long. The J segment lost 4 bases and the V segment lost 9 bases, leaving 14 bases of the junction unmatched. Looked up from germline, CDR1 is LNHDA and CDR2 is SQIVND (reference sequence). CDR3 in amino acids: CARPQGTGQSNEKLFF. In DNA, the CDR3 is TGTGCCAGGCCACAAGGGACGGGACAGAGTAATGAAAAACTGTTTTTT. The whole variable domain, filled in from reference TRBV19 and TRBJ1-4, reads DGGITQSPKYLFRKEGQNVTLSCEQNLNHDAMYWYRQDPGQGLRLIYYSQIVNDFQKGDIAEGYSVSREKKESFPLTVTSAQKNPTAFYLCARPQGTGQSNEKLFFGSGTQLSVL.

The chain links TRBV5-4 to TRBJ2-7; a possible D gene is TRBD2 (5 bases). Germline V lookup: CDR1 SGHNT, CDR2 YYREEE (reference sequence). Trimming took 4 bases from V and 6 from J, leaving 17 bases between them. The CDR3 runs to 14 residues. The DNA of the CDR3 is TGTGCCAGCAGCCCCTATCTAGCTGTCTCCGAGCAGTACTTC. Protein: CASSPYLAVSEQYF.

The chain combines TRBV6-1 with TRBJ2-7; 7 nucleotides match TRBD2. The CDR3 has 14 amino acids. CDR1 is MNHNS and CDR2 is SASEGT in the germline V gene. Germline trimming cut 6 bases from V and 3 bases from J; bases unmatched to any gene: 8. CDR3 nucleotide sequence: TGTGCCAGCAGAGATGGGGGGGTGAACTACGAGCAGTACTTC. Protein sequence: CASRDGGVNYEQYF.

V usage is TRBV30 and J usage is TRBJ1-4, with D maybe TRBD1 (5 bases). The CDR3 sequence is 13 residues long. Germline V lookup: CDR1 GTSNPN, CDR2 SVGIG (reference sequence). V shed 0 bases and J shed 7 bases, with 9 bases lying between them. The CDR3: CAWSVPGTEKLFF. CDR3 DNA: TGTGCCTGGAGTGTACCCGGGACTGAAAAACTGTTTTTT.

The V gene is TRBV7-7, the J gene TRBJ2-3; TRBD1 might be the D (6 bases). Germline V gene lookup returns CDR1 SSHAT and CDR2 FNYEAQ (reference sequence). The CDR3 has 13 residues. V was cut by 3 bases and J by 3 bases, with 7 bases left in between. In nucleotides, the CDR3 is TGTGCCAGCAGCTTCGGACAGACAGATACGCAGTATTTT. The encoded protein is CASSFGQTDTQYF.

The V gene is TRBV6-1, the J gene TRBJ2-7; D possibly corresponds to TRBD2 (6 bases). From germline, CDR1 is MNHNS and CDR2 SASEGT. Between the trimmed V and J ends, which lost 7 bases and 6 bases, there was a span of 16 bases. The CDR3 consists of 13 residues. In DNA, the CDR3 is TGTGCCAGCAATGACCCCGGGCGGGGCGAGCAGTACTTC. Translated: CASNDPGRGEQYF.

To note about this clone: The same CDR3 can be traced to other DNA sequences in this sample. The DNA of the CDR3 is TGTGCCAGCAGTTTGCAAAGCACTGAAGCTTTCTTT. Translation gives CASSLQSTEAFF. The chain carries TRBV28 and TRBJ1-1; no firm D call. The V gene lost 3 bases and the J gene lost 4 bases, with 6 bases spanning the gap. CDR1 and CDR2 (germline): MDHEN, SYDVKM. The CDR3 runs to 12 residues. Looking up the rest from reference TRBV28 and TRBJ1-1 gives the full variable domain: DVKVTQSSRYLVKRTGEKVFLECVQDMDHENMFWYRQDPGLGLRLIYFSYDVKMKEKGDIPEGYSVSREKKERFSLILESASTNQTSMYLCASSLQSTEAFFGQGTRLTVV.

The chain employs TRBV13 and TRBJ2-3; D uncertain. The length of the CDR3 is 13 residues. Germline CDR1 reads PRHDT; CDR2 reads FYEKMQ (reference sequence). V was trimmed by 3 bases and J by 0 bases, leaving 4 bases between them. The CDR3 nucleotides read TGTGCCAGCAGCTTTGACAGCACAGATACGCAGTATTTT. This sequence encodes CASSFDSTDTQYF. Based on the CDR3 plus reference TRBV13 and TRBJ2-3, the full variable domain is AAGVIQSPRHLIKEKRETATLKCYPIPRHDTVYWYQQGPGQDPQFLISFYEKMQSDKGSIPDRFSAQQFSDYHSELNMSSLELGDSALYFCASSFDSTDTQYFGPGTRLTVL.

The CDR3 region is CASSFPGGKNIQYF. The CDR3 DNA follows: TGTGCCAGCAGTTTTCCAGGGGGCAAAAACATTCAGTACTTC. This chain connects TRBV28 to TRBJ2-4, with 7 bases fitting TRBD1. After removal of 3 bases from V and 3 bases from J, the junction contained 2 bases not matched to a gene. The CDR3 runs 14 residues. Per the germline V gene, CDR1 is MDHEN and CDR2 is SYDVKM.

The CDR3 spells CASLPGDGFDGYTF. CDR3 in DNA: TGTGCCAGCCTACCGGGGGACGGGTTCGATGGCTACACCTTC. V is TRBV6-1 and J is TRBJ1-2; tentatively, D is TRBD1 (5 bases). Germline assignment: CDR1 MNHNS and CDR2 SASEGT. V lost 8 bases and J 6 bases, leaving 19 bases between the germline ends. The CDR3 is 14 residues long.

The rearrangement links TRBV28 to TRBJ2-1; either TRBD1 or TRBD2 may supply D (5 bases each). The germline V and J ends were trimmed by 3 bases and 6 bases, with 15 bases remaining between them. Per the germline V gene, CDR1 is MDHEN and CDR2 is SYDVKM. The CDR3 is 15 amino acids. The CDR3 loop reads CASSLRGSFSNEQFF. The CDR3 DNA sequence: TGTGCCAGCAGTTTGAGGGGCAGTTTTAGCAATGAGCAGTTCTTC.

The chain joins TRBV28 to TRBJ1-3; no clear D gene. The germline CDR1 and CDR2 sequences are MDHEN and SYDVKM. Trimming took 2 bases from V and 0 from J, leaving 8 bases between them. The CDR3 covers 15 residues. The CDR3 DNA is TGTGCCAGCAGTTTAGCTGTGTTCTCTGGAAACACCATATATTTT. Protein: CASSLAVFSGNTIYF.

V usage is TRBV27 and J usage is TRBJ2-3, with D tentatively TRBD2 (6 bases). V was shortened by 5 bases and J by 6 bases, with 21 bases between the two germline ends. The V gene's germline CDR1 is MNHEY and CDR2 SMNVEV (reference sequence). This CDR3 is built from 16 residues. CDR3 residues: CASSPRDSPRADTQYF. CDR3 bases: TGTGCCAGCAGTCCCCGGGACTCACCCCGGGCGGATACGCAGTATTTT.

This clone was counted once. The chain is built from TRBV5-1 and TRBJ1-1, with TRBD1 identical over 10 bases. With 0 bases clipped from V and 0 bases from J, the junction kept 8 bases outside the gene matches. Germline CDR1 reads SGHRS; CDR2 reads YFSETQ. CDR3 length equals 18 residues. The CDR3 region has the DNA TGCGCCAGCAGCTTGGCCCTAACCGGGACAGGGGTGAACACTGAAGCTTTCTTT. Encoded protein: CASSLALTGTGVNTEAFF.

V usage is TRBV28 and J usage is TRBJ2-4; TRBD2 is a possible D gene (5 bases). CDR1 is MDHEN and CDR2 is SYDVKM in the germline V gene. The V end lost 3 bases, the J end lost 3 bases, and 12 bases lay between the germline ends. The CDR3 spans 15 residues. Here the CDR3 reads CASSFRETGKNIQYF. As DNA, the CDR3 is TGTGCCAGCAGTTTTAGGGAGACTGGCAAAAACATTCAGTACTTC.